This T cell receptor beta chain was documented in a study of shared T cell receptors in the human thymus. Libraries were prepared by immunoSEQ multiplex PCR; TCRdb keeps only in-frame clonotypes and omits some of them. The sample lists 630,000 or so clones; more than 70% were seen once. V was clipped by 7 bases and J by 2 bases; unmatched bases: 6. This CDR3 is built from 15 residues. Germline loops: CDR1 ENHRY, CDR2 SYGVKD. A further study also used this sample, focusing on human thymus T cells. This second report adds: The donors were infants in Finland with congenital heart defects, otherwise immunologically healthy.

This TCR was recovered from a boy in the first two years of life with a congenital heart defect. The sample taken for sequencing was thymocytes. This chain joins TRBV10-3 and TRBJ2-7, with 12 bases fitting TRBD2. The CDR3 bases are TGTGCCATCATGAAGGGACTAGCGGGCCCCTACGAGCAGTACTTC. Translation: CAIMKGLAGPYEQYF.